This TCR beta chain appears in the sequencing data of a study of tumor and adjacent non-tumor tissue in lung cancer (dated by TCRdb to about 2018). As for the study more broadly: Of the cohort, roughly 12 patients had adenocarcinoma, 2 had squamous cell carcinoma and 1 had small cell lung cancer. Among the roughly 15 patients, ages ranged from roughly 31 to 76 years, around ten were men and 5 were women, and disease was TNM stage I to III. A total of roughly 120,000,000 productive TCRbeta reads were generated by sequencing, corresponding to an average of about 4.17 million reads per sample. Using bulk TCRbeta repertoires from some 14 lung cancer patients, the study set lung tumor tissue side by side with matched distant non-tumor lung tissue. TCRbeta CDR3 sequencing was performed on fewer than 35 paired specimens, with one tumor sample and one normal lung sample collected per patient. Results the study describes overall, beyond this receptor: A significantly larger cumulative share of the repertoire was made up by the top 100 clones in normal lung than in tumor tissue. Peripheral blood was not sequenced, so blood TCRbeta repertoires in these lung cancer patients were not examined. The methods do not name the sequencing platform or mention unique molecular identifiers. Only around 15 patients were included in the cohort, and the need for larger samples and more detailed clinical data was noted by the authors. Younger patients had significantly higher TCR diversity, and higher tumor TCR diversity was associated with shorter overall and disease-free survival. TCR diversity (inverse Simpson) was significantly higher in tumor than in normal lung tissue (approximately 400 vs 170, P = 0.0075, Mann-Whitney U test).

Here V drops 5 bases and J drops 4 bases, and the junction holds 8 bases not matched to any gene. The CDR3 starts with the cysteine, ends with the phenylalanine, and has 15 residues. CDR3 DNA is the only sequence kept; it has 45 bases, read in frame from the first base. The CDR1 and CDR2 encoded by the germline V gene (reference sequence) are DFQATT and SNEGSKA. Note on this clonotype: The clone's antigen remains unknown. No base quality values were provided; no much bigger clone lies one nucleotide off.

Library generation was performed with multiplex PCR. The sequencing machine was an Illumina HiSeq 2500. TCRbeta libraries were constructed through three rounds of nested PCR with primers (Table S4) according to protocols modified from ARM-PCR. Before sequencing, PCR products of 200-500 bp were excised from the gel and purified with the QIAquick gel extraction kit. The paper's processing steps were these. Trimmomatic was used to clean the reads, FLASH was used to merge the reads into complete CDR3 sequences, and MiTCR was used to assign the reads to V(D)J germline segments. Clonal diversity was calculated as the inverse Simpson's index using VDJtools. In-frame sequences without a premature stop codon were defined as productive reads. The raw public data were reprocessed by TCRdb itself: fastp quality trimming at Q25, MiXCR clonotype calling, in-frame beta chains only. Merged by CDR3 protein, the rows form single entries marked with the most common genes and DNA. The V and J calls were determined by TCRdb, not by the authors. Here the sample has 110,000 or so distinct CDR3 sequences; 62% occur a single time. The ten largest make up 15% to 20% of the sample.

RNA was extracted from bulk unsorted tissue and checked for quality with a NanoDrop ND-1000 and an Agilent 2100. Distant non-tumor tissue taken more than 3 cm from the tumor edge was used as the normal lung sample. The donors were newly diagnosed lung cancer patients admitted for thoracic surgery in China from August to November 2014 who had not received prior chemotherapy. The study excluded patients who had received radiotherapy or chemotherapy before or who had another cancer at the same time. Pieces of surgical tissue measuring 1-2 cm3 were kept in RNAlater solution and stored at -80 degrees C until use.

Here the chain combines TRBV20-1 and TRBJ2-1; 10 middle bases align to TRBD2. This receptor was identified in a man aged 60 to 69 with non-small cell lung cancer. The sequenced sample consisted of distant non-tumor lung tissue. In nucleotide form, the sequence is TGCAGTGCTCCAAAGCGGGGGGGCCTTTACAATGAGCAGTTCTTC. Translated, it reads CSAPKRGGLYNEQFF.